Each of the 10 T cell receptor beta chains below was sequenced from the same sample in a study of cytomegalovirus exposure and HLA in healthy donors. The assay was immunoSEQ multiplex PCR, and TCRdb's table has in-frame clones only and misses some. The profile covers 200,000 to 300,000 clones, with more than 85% appearing a single time and about 12% taken by the ten largest. The sequenced sample was PBMCs. All receptors derive from a man aged 18 to 35 in good health and CMV-seropositive.

This chain links TRBV27 with TRBJ2-2; 9 bases line up with TRBD2. The CDR3 sequence is 18 residues long. The ends lost 3 bases at V and 3 bases at J; junction bases unmatched: 11. Germline loops: CDR1 MNHEY, CDR2 SMNVEV (reference sequence). The CDR3 nucleotides read TGTGCCAGCAGTTTCTCTCAAGCGGGAGGCTTATACACCGGGGAGCTGTTTTTT. Encoded protein: CASSFSQAGGLYTGELFF.

This chain connects TRBV2 to TRBJ2-3, with D maybe TRBD1 (5 bases). This CDR3 is built from 14 residues. In germline, CDR1 is SNHLY, CDR2 FYNNEI. V was pared by 4 bases and J by 5 bases, with 13 bases between. The CDR3 DNA follows: TGTGCCAGCAGTGCCCGGGCAGGGATAGATACGCAGTATTTT. It specifies CASSARAGIDTQYF.

This rearrangement joins TRBV5-1 to TRBJ2-7; 8 bases are a match to TRBD2. V dropped 0 bases and J dropped 0; count of bases not matched to a gene: 8. CDR1 SGHRS and CDR2 YFSETQ come from the germline V gene. The CDR3 loop spans 17 amino acids. The CDR3 region is CASSLVSSGSSSYEQYF. The CDR3 DNA reads TGCGCCAGCAGCTTGGTTTCTAGCGGGTCGTCCTCCTACGAGCAGTACTTC.

Only a few counts were recorded for this clone. The chain employs TRBV6-5 and TRBJ2-5; unclear D gene. Trimming removed 7 bases from V and 5 bases from J, with 17 bases in between. This CDR3 is 14 amino acids long. CDR1 and CDR2 from the germline V gene are MNHEY and SVGAGI. The CDR3 nucleotides are TGTGCCAGCACCGAGAGTAGGGATTTGGAGACCCAGTACTTC. Translating it yields CASTESRDLETQYF.

The CDR3 is CASSYQGPMNTEAFF. The CDR3 DNA follows: TGCGCCAGCAGCTACCAGGGACCGATGAACACTGAAGCTTTCTTT. The V and J genes are TRBV5-1 and TRBJ1-1; D is perhaps TRBD1 (5 bases). Trimming shortened V by 3 bases and J by 0 bases, and 12 bases separated the two germline ends. This CDR3 is 15 amino acids long. CDR1 and CDR2 from the germline V gene are SGHRS and YFSETQ.

The chain couples TRBV27 to TRBJ1-5; the D is unclear. V dropped 5 bases and J dropped 3 bases, with 11 bases sitting between them. The germline V gene has CDR1 MNHEY and CDR2 SMNVEV (reference sequence). This CDR3 is built from 14 residues. The CDR3 is CASSARGYNQPQHF. In DNA, the CDR3 is TGTGCCAGCAGTGCCCGAGGATACAATCAGCCCCAGCATTTT.

This sequence joins TRBV10-2 and TRBJ2-1; 7 bases line up with TRBD1. Trimming removed 0 bases from V and 9 bases from J; junction bases left unmatched: 5. Germline V gene lookup returns CDR1 WSHSY and CDR2 SAAADI. This CDR3 has 14 amino acids. The CDR3 DNA reads as TGCGCCAGCAGTGAGTCATCGGGACAGCGTGAGCAGTTCTTC. It codes for CASSESSGQREQFF.

The rearrangement links TRBV7-3 to TRBJ1-2, with unresolved D. Looked up from germline, CDR1 is SGHTA and CDR2 is FQGTGA. The CDR3 sequence is 15 residues long. Trimming stripped 0 bases from V and 2 bases from J, with 10 bases between. CDR3 sequence reads: CASSLTFEGNYGYTF. CDR3 nucleotides: TGTGCCAGCAGCTTAACGTTCGAGGGAAACTATGGCTACACCTTC.

This clone was observed a single time. This sequence joins TRBV27 and TRBJ2-1, with D hard to call. CDR1 is MNHEY, CDR2 SMNVEV, per germline (reference sequence). The CDR3 is 13 residues long. Trimming cost V 6 bases and J 3 bases, with 9 bases left between them. CDR3 region: CASSPPHYNEQFF. The CDR3 DNA reads TGTGCCAGCAGCCCCCCCCACTACAATGAGCAGTTCTTC.

The chain links TRBV29-1 to TRBJ2-3; 7 bases fit TRBD2. The CDR3 spans 15 residues. V lost 0 bases and J lost 0; bases outside the gene matches: 3. Germline assignment: CDR1 SQVTM and CDR2 ANQGSEA. This CDR3 reads CSVEELAGSTDTQYF. The CDR3 DNA follows: TGCAGCGTTGAAGAGTTAGCGGGTAGCACAGATACGCAGTATTTT.